These T cell receptor beta chains were read from a single sample in a study of blood T cell repertoires in COVID-19. Only in-frame clones appear in the TCRdb table, and some are missing; sequencing was by immunoSEQ multiplex PCR. The repertoire includes some 300,000 clones, roughly 88% of them detected once, and just under 1% sits in the top ten. Sequencing input: PBMCs or T cells enriched from blood (not recorded which). These receptors all stem from a woman in her twenties or thirties who had recovered from COVID-19. Both conserved end residues are part of each CDR3. A D gene is named only where the DNA matches it firmly.

j_call,v_call,d_call,cdr3_aa,cdr3_nt
TRBJ1-1,TRBV20-1,NA,CSVMNTEAFF,TGCAGTGTAATGAACACTGAAGCTTTCTTT
TRBJ1-1,TRBV6-2/TRBV6-3,TRBD1,CASSWGQGGTEAFF,TGTGCCAGCAGTTGGGGACAGGGAGGGACTGAAGCTTTCTTT
TRBJ1-5,TRBV5-1,TRBD1,CASSISTGGNQPQHF,TGCGCCAGCAGCATTTCGACAGGGGGTAACCAGCCCCAGCATTTT
TRBJ2-3,TRBV29-1,TRBD2,CSALSGISTDTQYF,TGCAGCGCTCTAAGCGGGATTAGCACAGATACGCAGTATTTT
TRBJ1-2,TRBV6-5,NA,CASSYSWGGGYGYTF,TGTGCCAGCAGTTACTCGTGGGGGGGCGGCTATGGCTACACCTTC
TRBJ1-3,TRBV10-1,NA,CASRDDLTDTGNTIYF,TGCGCCAGCAGAGACGATCTGACAGATACTGGAAACACCATATATTTT
TRBJ2-1,TRBV12-5,NA,CASGWSGSNEQFF,TGTGCTAGTGGTTGGTCTGGGAGCAATGAGCAGTTCTTC
TRBJ2-4,TRBV19,NA,CASRASELAKNIQYF,TGTGCCAGTAGGGCTAGCGAATTAGCCAAAAACATTCAGTACTTC
TRBJ2-7,TRBV19,NA,CASSINGDIGYEQYF,TGTGCCAGTAGTATAAACGGGGACATCGGCTACGAGCAGTACTTC
TRBJ1-2,TRBV6-5,NA,CASRAGGPGGYTF,TGTGCCAGCAGGGCGGGGGGGCCTGGTGGCTACACCTTC
TRBJ1-1,TRBV19,NA,CASSIWPGTEAFF,TGTGCCAGTAGTATTTGGCCGGGGACTGAAGCTTTCTTT
TRBJ1-5,TRBV28,NA,CASSSNGRSQPQHF,TGTGCCAGCAGTTCGAACGGGAGGTCTCAGCCCCAGCATTTT
TRBJ2-3,TRBV27,NA,CASSLRGGSFTDTQYF,TGTGCCAGCAGTTTAAGGGGGGGGAGCTTTACAGATACGCAGTATTTT
TRBJ2-3,TRBV27,NA,CASSLSWGPGWYF,TGTGCCAGCAGTTTATCGTGGGGCCCCGGCTGGTATTTT
TRBJ1-5,TRBV28,TRBD1,CASSVSTGVHQPQHF,TGTGCCAGCAGTGTATCCACAGGGGTTCATCAGCCCCAGCATTTT